This T cell receptor beta chain was observed in a study of blood T cells in healthy people across ages. A sample-barcoded 5' primer and a J-beta primer mix were used in a second PCR of roughly 7 to 11 cycles. MiXCR was run by TCRdb on the 5' RACE reads, yielding one entry per CDR3 protein. The sample contains approximately 760,000 distinct CDR3 sequences, 20% to 30% of which appear only once. Concerning this clonotype: Its specificity is unknown. Possible read error: a much larger clone is one base away.

The CDR3 has 16 residues. Germline assignment: CDR1 SGHRS and CDR2 YFSETQ. General study results and limits: Comparison with aged donors showed that long-lived donors had more naive CD4+ cells and higher diversity.

These data also formed part of another study, on T cells of mothers and their children.

The specimen sequenced was blood. This chain links TRBV5-1 with TRBJ1-4, with D unclear. This TCR was sampled from a boy younger than 18 in good health. The CDR3 loop is CASSLSTGLANVKLFF. The CDR3 nucleotides read TGCGCCAGCAGCTTGTCAACGGGATTAGCTAATGTAAAACTGTTTTTT. The whole variable domain, remainder taken from reference TRBV5-1 and TRBJ1-4, is KAGVTQTPRYLIKTRGQQVTLSCSPISGHRSVSWYQQTPGQGLQFLFEYFSETQRNKGNFPGRFSGRQFSNSRSEMNVSTLELGDSALYLCASSLSTGLANVKLFFGSGTQLSVL.